Each of the 14 T cell receptor beta chains below was sequenced from the same sample in a study of T cells in Graves' hyperthyroidism and ophthalmopathy. TCR beta CDR3 sequences were amplified from RNA transcripts. The HTBI primer set served for first-round RT-PCR of the TCR CDR3. In TCRdb, the multiplex PCR reads were re-called with MiXCR into one record per CDR3 protein. The sample has about half a million distinct CDR3 sequences; roughly 24% are singletons. Sample: blood. These receptors all stem from a woman aged 25 to 39 with Graves' ophthalmopathy.

In its sample, this clonotype was seen many times. CDR3 sequence: CASSFLEVATEAFF. The CDR3 DNA is TGTGCCAGCAGCTTCCTCGAAGTAGCCACTGAAGCTTTCTTT. The J gene is TRBJ1-1, the V gene TRBV7-8; D is unclear. V was clipped by 3 bases and J by 4 bases, with 12 bases between them. CDR1 and CDR2 from the germline V gene are SGHVS and FQNEAQ. The CDR3 contains 14 residues.

This clonotype has ten or more counts. This rearrangement joins TRBV15 to TRBJ2-7; no definite D call. There are 13 residues in the CDR3. The V and J ends lost 0 bases and 1 base respectively, with 4 bases between them. CDR1 is LNHNV and CDR2 is YYDKDF in the germline V gene (reference sequence). CDR3 loop: CATSRDASYEQYF. CDR3 DNA sequence: TGTGCCACCAGCAGAGATGCGTCCTACGAGCAGTACTTC.

This clonotype was detected ten times or more. This chain links TRBV6-1 with TRBJ1-2; TRBD1 aligns across 7 bases. This CDR3 is built from 14 residues. The junction had 3 bases not matched to a gene; V was cut back by 4 bases and J by 1 base. Germline V gene sequence: CDR1 MNHNS, CDR2 SASEGT. CDR3 region: CASSGGGNNYGYTF. The CDR3 nucleotides are TGTGCCAGCAGTGGAGGGGGCAATAACTATGGCTACACCTTC.

This clonotype has a count of ten or more. The chain uses TRBV5-1 and TRBJ2-2; D not resolved. The CDR3 has 12 amino acids. V was cut by 7 bases and J by 3 bases, with 7 bases left in between. CDR1 is SGHRS, CDR2 YFSETQ, per germline. In DNA, the CDR3 is TGCGCCAGCCCTTTGGACACCGGGGAGCTGTTTTTT. This encodes CASPLDTGELFF.

The chain joins TRBV12-3 or TRBV12-4 to TRBJ1-2; D gene uncertain. V shed 7 bases and J shed 5 bases, with 8 bases lying between them. The CDR3 totals 11 residues. The CDR3 region has the DNA TGTGCCAGCACCTCGGGGTATGGCTACACCTTC. Protein: CASTSGYGYTF.

The rearrangement uses TRBV2 and TRBJ2-5; 7 bases align to TRBD1. The CDR3 loop spans 14 amino acids. Germline assignment: CDR1 SNHLY and CDR2 FYNNEI. Unmatched junction bases numbered 2, after V lost 0 bases and J lost 4 bases. The CDR3 nucleotides are TGTGCCAGCAGTGAAGCGACAGGGTTAGAGACCCAGTACTTC. It codes for CASSEATGLETQYF. Using reference TRBV2 and TRBJ2-5 for the parts outside the CDR3, the full variable domain is EPEVTQTPSHQVTQMGQEVILRCVPISNHLYFYWYRQILGQKVEFLVSFYNNEISEKSEIFDDQFSVERPDGSNFTLKIRSTKLEDSAMYFCASSEATGLETQYFGPGTRLLVL.

This clonotype came up many times. The chain employs TRBV6-1 and TRBJ1-1; D might be TRBD1 (5 bases). The CDR3 loop spans 14 amino acids. Trimming took off 7 bases at V and 1 base at J, with 13 bases between the two ends. The V gene's germline CDR1 is MNHNS and CDR2 SASEGT. This chain's CDR3 is CASTLGQGNTEAFF. The DNA for the CDR3 is TGTGCCAGCACCCTAGGGCAGGGGAACACTGAAGCTTTCTTT.

The gene calls are TRBV10-2 and TRBJ2-7; 13 bases align to TRBD2. V gave up 6 bases and J gave up 6 bases; unmatched junction bases: 8. This CDR3 has 15 amino acids. Germline V gene sequence: CDR1 WSHSY, CDR2 SAAADI. CDR3 coding DNA: TGCGCCAGCAGGACTAGCGGGGGGCCTTTTGGCGAGCAGTACTTC. Amino acids: CASRTSGGPFGEQYF.

This chain connects TRBV11-2 to TRBJ2-2, with 8 bases aligning to TRBD2. The J segment lost 7 bases and the V segment lost 0 bases, leaving 13 bases of the junction unmatched. The CDR3 is made up of 18 amino acids. Germline CDR1 is SGHAT and CDR2 is FQNNGV. CDR3 bases: TGTGCCAGCAGCTTAGAGGGTGCGGGACTAGGGGTCCGCGGGGAGCTGTTTTTT. It translates to CASSLEGAGLGVRGELFF. Looking up the rest from reference TRBV11-2 and TRBJ2-2 gives the full variable domain: EAGVAQSPRYKIIEKRQSVAFWCNPISGHATLYWYQQILGQGPKLLIQFQNNGVVDDSQLPKDRFSAERLKGVDSTLKIQPAKLEDSAVYLCASSLEGAGLGVRGELFFGEGSRLTVL.

The CDR3 nucleotides read TGTGCCTGGATTAAGCCGGGACAGGGGGTAGAGACCCAGTACTTC. Translation gives CAWIKPGQGVETQYF. The rearrangement links TRBV30 to TRBJ2-5, with 11 bases that match TRBD1. The germline CDR1 and CDR2 sequences are GTSNPN and SVGIG (reference sequence). After removal of 4 bases from V and 4 bases from J, the junction contained 8 bases not matched to a gene. The CDR3 has 15 residues. Variable domain in full (rest from reference TRBV30 and TRBJ2-5): SQTIHQWPATLVQPVGSPLSLECTVEGTSNPNLYWYRQAAGRGLQLLFYSVGIGQISSEVPQNLSASRPQDRQFILSSKKLLLSDSGFYLCAWIKPGQGVETQYFGPGTRLLVL.

V and J are TRBV18 and TRBJ2-7; D is unresolved. V was clipped by 4 bases and J by 0 bases, with 7 bases between them. The germline gives CDR1 KGHSH, CDR2 LQKENI. This CDR3 region has 13 residues. The CDR3 loop reads CASSQAHSYEQYF. CDR3 nucleotides: TGTGCCAGCTCACAGGCCCACTCCTACGAGCAGTACTTC.

This clonotype was counted a few times. The chain carries TRBV12-3 or TRBV12-4 and TRBJ2-7, with TRBD1 matching over 9 bases. V lost 6 bases to trimming and J lost 3 bases; unmatched junction nucleotides: 9. The CDR3 length is 15 residues. CDR3 loop: CASSPPGQGGYEQYF. The CDR3 DNA reads as TGTGCCAGCAGCCCACCGGGACAGGGCGGCTACGAGCAGTACTTC.

This clonotype was recorded at least ten times. The rearrangement links TRBV12-3 or TRBV12-4 to TRBJ1-5; D call uncertain. V lost 3 bases to trimming and J lost 3 bases, with 9 bases between them. The CDR3 contains 14 residues. CDR3 loop: CASSFSGNNQPQHF. The CDR3 DNA follows: TGTGCCAGCAGTTTTTCCGGGAACAATCAGCCCCAGCATTTT.

The CDR3 spells CASRQALRYTF. CDR3 DNA: TGTGCCAGCAGGCAGGCGCTCCGCTACACCTTC. The chain combines TRBV6-1 with TRBJ1-2; D unclear. The CDR3 totals 11 residues. Trimming removed 6 bases at V and 9 bases at J, with 11 bases between. The germline gives CDR1 MNHNS, CDR2 SASEGT.